A single sample gave rise to the 2 T cell receptor beta chains below, sequenced in a study of blood T cells in healthy people across ages (dated by TCRdb to between 2014 and 2016). Libraries came from 5' RACE. The run used an Illumina HiSeq 2500. A second roughly 6 to 12 cycle PCR used a sample-barcoded 5' primer and a J-beta primer mix. TCRdb reworked the public reads: Q25 trimming with fastp, MiXCR clone assembly, productive beta chains retained. Every entry covers one CDR3 protein and lists the most common genes and DNA from its rows. This sample gives 1.5 million to 2 million distinct CDR3 sequences in total; roughly 49% of them show up just once. Approximately 2% of the sample comes from the top ten. The specimen was blood. The origin of the receptors is a woman aged 40 to 50 in good health.

V gene TRBV28 combines with J gene TRBJ2-3; D gene ambiguous. V was shortened by 6 bases and J by 6 bases, with 10 bases between the two germline ends. The CDR3 runs to 12 residues. In germline, CDR1 is MDHEN, CDR2 SYDVKM. CDR3 residues: CASRPRWDTQYF. Here the CDR3 DNA reads TGTGCCAGCAGGCCAAGGTGGGATACGCAGTATTTT.

The chain employs TRBV28 and TRBJ2-2; D possibly corresponds to TRBD2 (5 bases). Trimming cost V 5 bases and J 5 bases, with 12 bases left between them. The CDR3 runs to 14 residues. The germline gives CDR1 MDHEN, CDR2 SYDVKM. CDR3 DNA sequence: TGTGCCAGCAGTCTCTTTCGGGGTACCGGGGAGCTGTTTTTT. Translation gives CASSLFRGTGELFF.